The 13 T cell receptor beta chains below were found in one sample sequenced in a study of yellow fever vaccine responses in identical twins. TCRdb reprocessed the RT-PCR reads via MiXCR and lists one record per CDR3 protein. The table has about a thousand distinct CDR3 sequences, more than 70% seen once. The specimen was T cells from blood (PBMCs), unsorted or a sorted subset (not recorded which), collected before or after yellow fever vaccination (not recorded which). These receptor sequences come from a female donor who received the yellow fever vaccine.

The chain couples TRBV4-1 to TRBJ2-1, with D perhaps matching TRBD1 (6 bases). Trimming shortened V by 0 bases and J by 0 bases, and 9 bases separated the two germline ends. Germline CDR1 MGHRA, CDR2 YSYEKL. CDR3 length: 16 residues. The CDR3 loop is CASSQDRGSSYNEQFF. The DNA for the CDR3 is TGCGCCAGCAGCCAAGATAGGGGGAGCTCCTACAATGAGCAGTTCTTC.

The chain carries TRBV6-5 and TRBJ1-1; D call uncertain. The CDR3 is 16 residues long. Trimming pared 3 bases from V and 0 bases from J, leaving 14 bases between. Germline CDR1 and CDR2: MNHEY and SVGAGI. As DNA, the CDR3 is TGTGCCAGCAGTTATGTGGAGAATCAGATGAACACTGAAGCTTTCTTT. Residues: CASSYVENQMNTEAFF.

The J gene is TRBJ1-5, the V gene TRBV18; D unclear. V was shortened by 2 bases and J by 5 bases, with 7 bases between the two germline ends. Per germline, CDR1 KGHSH and CDR2 LQKENI. This CDR3 is built from 13 residues. This chain's CDR3 is CASSPGVDQPQHF. The CDR3, as DNA: TGTGCCAGCTCACCAGGAGTCGATCAGCCCCAGCATTTT.

The rearrangement links TRBV6-1 to TRBJ1-2; D might be TRBD1 (5 bases). Germline CDR1 and CDR2: MNHNS and SASEGT. V was clipped by 8 bases and J by 8 bases, with 21 bases between them. There are 14 residues in the CDR3. The CDR3 sequence is CASGGSGTLEGYTF. In DNA, the CDR3 is TGTGCCAGCGGGGGGAGTGGGACGTTGGAGGGCTACACCTTC.

The chain joins TRBV5-5 to TRBJ2-7; D is unresolved. The CDR3 is 14 residues long. Germline V gene lookup returns CDR1 SGHKS and CDR2 YYEKEE (reference sequence). The V end lost 0 bases, the J end lost 0 bases, and 7 bases lay between the germline ends. The CDR3: CASSLVYTSYEQYV. CDR3 bases: TGTGCCAGCAGCTTGGTGTATACCTCCTACGAGCAGTACGTC.

The rearrangement links TRBV4-3 to TRBJ1-2; D might be TRBD1 (5 bases). The V gene lost 3 bases and the J gene lost 7 bases, with 15 bases spanning the gap. The germline CDR1 and CDR2 sequences are LGHNA and YSLEER. The CDR3 totals 14 residues. The DNA for the CDR3 is TGCGCCAGCAGCCACGAAGGGCAGGGAGGTGGCTACACCTTC. It specifies CASSHEGQGGGYTF.

This chain connects TRBV13 to TRBJ2-1; 9 bases agree with TRBD2. Germline V gene sequence: CDR1 PRHDT, CDR2 FYEKMQ (reference sequence). J lost 5 bases, V lost 5 bases, and 7 bases had no gene match. The CDR3 is 15 residues long. CDR3 in amino acids: CASSLLAGHNNEQFF. CDR3 DNA sequence: TGTGCCAGCAGCCTTCTAGCGGGGCATAACAATGAGCAGTTCTTC.

The V call is TRBV6-2 or TRBV6-3, the J call TRBJ2-3; the D gene is possibly TRBD1 (8 bases). Per the germline V gene, CDR1 is MNHEY and CDR2 is SVGEGT. The V and J ends lost 2 bases and 4 bases respectively, with 16 bases between them. CDR3 length: 16 amino acids. The CDR3 DNA is TGTGCCAGCAGTTACCAAGGACAGGGAGGGGCAGATACGCAGTATTTT. As protein: CASSYQGQGGADTQYF.

The rearrangement uses TRBV13 and TRBJ2-2; D remains ambiguous. Trimming left V 4 bases short and J 8 bases short, with 11 bases between. The CDR3 loop spans 13 amino acids. Germline CDR1 reads PRHDT; CDR2 reads FYEKMQ (reference sequence). DNA for the CDR3: TGTGCCAGCAGCTCCGTAGGGCTAGGGGAGCTGTTTTTT. It translates to CASSSVGLGELFF.

This clonotype has a single count. This sequence joins TRBV11-3 and TRBJ2-2; weak D call: TRBD2 (6 bases). CDR3 size: 15 residues. V lost 5 bases and J 1 base, leaving 11 bases between the germline ends. Germline V lookup: CDR1 SGHNT, CDR2 YENEEA. DNA for the CDR3: TGTGCCAGCAGCCCATGGGGGGAGAACACCGGGGAGCTGTTTTTT. Translated, it gives CASSPWGENTGELFF.

This chain links TRBV29-1 with TRBJ2-5; D is tentatively TRBD1 or TRBD2 (6 bases each). V dropped 6 bases and J dropped 5 bases, with 16 bases sitting between them. The CDR3 spans 13 residues. The germline V gene encodes CDR1 SQVTM and CDR2 ANQGSEA. CDR3 sequence: CSVTGGGRETQYF. The CDR3 nucleotides are TGCAGCGTCACAGGAGGGGGGCGTGAGACCCAGTACTTC.

The V gene is TRBV25-1, the J gene TRBJ2-1, with TRBD2 matching 7 bases. CDR3 length equals 16 residues. With 7 bases clipped from V and 4 bases from J, the junction kept 13 bases outside the gene matches. Germline CDR1 is MGHDK and CDR2 is SYGVNS. In nucleotides, the CDR3 is TGTGCCAGCACCTTATCTGGTCCTAGCGGTTACAATGAGCAGTTCTTC. Protein: CASTLSGPSGYNEQFF.

This chain connects TRBV2 to TRBJ2-7; D unresolved. Between the trimmed V and J ends, which lost 4 bases and 2 bases, there was a span of 3 bases. Germline V gene sequence: CDR1 SNHLY, CDR2 FYNNEI. This CDR3 has 11 amino acids. The CDR3 here is CASSVPYEQYF. The CDR3 nucleotides are TGTGCCAGCAGTGTCCCCTACGAGCAGTACTTC. The full variable domain, completed using reference TRBV2 and TRBJ2-7, is EPEVTQTPSHQVTQMGQEVILRCVPISNHLYFYWYRQILGQKVEFLVSFYNNEISEKSEIFDDQFSVERPDGSNFTLKIRSTKLEDSAMYFCASSVPYEQYFGPGTRLTVT.